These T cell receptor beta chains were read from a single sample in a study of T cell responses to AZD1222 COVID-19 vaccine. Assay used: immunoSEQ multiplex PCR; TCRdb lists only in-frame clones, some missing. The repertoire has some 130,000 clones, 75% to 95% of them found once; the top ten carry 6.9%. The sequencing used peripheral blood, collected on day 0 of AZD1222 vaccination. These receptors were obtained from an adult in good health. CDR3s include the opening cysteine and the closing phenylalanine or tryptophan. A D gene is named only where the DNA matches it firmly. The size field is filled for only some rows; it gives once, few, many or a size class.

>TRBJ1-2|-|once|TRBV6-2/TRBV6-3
TGTGCCAGCAGTTACTCGATGGCGCTTGGCTACACCTTC
CASSYSMALGYTF
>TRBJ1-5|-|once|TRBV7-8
TGTGCCAGCAGCTTAGTCAGTGGGCGCAATCAGCCCCAGCATTTT
CASSLVSGRNQPQHF
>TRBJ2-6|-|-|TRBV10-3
TGTGCCATCAGTGAGCAACCTTCTGGGGCCAACGTCCTGACTTTC
CAISEQPSGANVLTF
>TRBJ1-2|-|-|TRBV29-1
TGCAGCGTTGTTTTAAGGGACACCTATGGCTACACCTTC
CSVVLRDTYGYTF
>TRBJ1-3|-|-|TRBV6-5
TGTGCCAGCAGCAATAGCCAGTTCTCTGGAAACACCATATATTTT
CASSNSQFSGNTIYF
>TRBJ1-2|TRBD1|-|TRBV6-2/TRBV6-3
TGTGCCAGCAGTTTGCGGACAGGTAGAATTAACTATGGCTACACCTTC
CASSLRTGRINYGYTF
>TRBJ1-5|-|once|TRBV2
TGTGCCAGCAGTGACTCGGGGGATAGCAATCAGCCCCAGCATTTT
CASSDSGDSNQPQHF
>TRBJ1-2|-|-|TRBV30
TGTGCCTGGAGTGTAAATAGGGGAGCTAACTATGGCTACACCTTC
CAWSVNRGANYGYTF
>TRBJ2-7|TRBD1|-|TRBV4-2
TGTGCCAGCAGCCACAGAGAGAACAGGGACAGGGCCTACGAGCAGTACTTC
CASSHRENRDRAYEQYF
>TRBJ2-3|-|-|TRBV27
TGTGCCAGCAGTTTAATCGGGGGAGGAGGCACAGATACGCAGTATTTT
CASSLIGGGGTDTQYF
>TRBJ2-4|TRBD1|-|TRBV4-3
TGCGCCAGCAGCCAAGAAACCGGGACAGGGGCCCTCCTGGCCAAAAACATTCAGTACTTC
CASSQETGTGALLAKNIQYF
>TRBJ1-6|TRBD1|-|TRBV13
TGTGCCAGCAGCTACCGAGACAGGGTAGGGAGTTCACCCCTCCACTTT
CASSYRDRVGSSPLHF
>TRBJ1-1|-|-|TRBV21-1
TGTGCCAGCAGCATGGGATGCGGGACTGAAGCTTTCTTT
CASSMGCGTEAFF
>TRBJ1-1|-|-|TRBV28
TGTGCCAGCAGTTTAGGGTTCAAGAACACTGAAGCTTTCTTT
CASSLGFKNTEAFF
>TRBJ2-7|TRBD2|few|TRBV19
TGTGCCAGTACCGTAGCGGGGGGGTCCTACGAGCAGTACTTC
CASTVAGGSYEQYF
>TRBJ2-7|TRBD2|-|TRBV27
TGTGCCAGCAGCTTGGAAGCGGGGGTCTACGAGCAGTACTTC
CASSLEAGVYEQYF
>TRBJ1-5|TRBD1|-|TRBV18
TGTGCCAGCTCACCACGCGACAGGGGGGATCAGCCCCAGCATTTT
CASSPRDRGDQPQHF
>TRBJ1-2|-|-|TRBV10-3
TGTGCCATCAGTGGATCGGGGGGGTCCAACTATGGCTACACCTTC
CAISGSGGSNYGYTF
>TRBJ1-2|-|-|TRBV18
TGTGCCAGCTCACCACCGCTGGGGGGCCTCGCGGGTGGCTACACCTTC
CASSPPLGGLAGGYTF
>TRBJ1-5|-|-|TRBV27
TGTGCCAGCAGTTTATTTGGGAGGCAGCCCCAGCATTTT
CASSLFGRQPQHF
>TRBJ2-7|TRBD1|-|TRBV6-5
TGTGCCAGCAGTTACCGACAGGGGGGGGCCTACGAGCAGTACTTC
CASSYRQGGAYEQYF
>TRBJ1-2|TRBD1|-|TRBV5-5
TGTGCCAGCAGCTTGTTTTTAGGGCAGGGGGAAGGCTACACCTTC
CASSLFLGQGEGYTF
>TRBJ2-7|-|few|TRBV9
TGTGCCAGCAGCGTAGGCTCATACTACGAGCAGTACTTC
CASSVGSYYEQYF
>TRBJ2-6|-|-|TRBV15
TGTGCCACCAGCAATAAACAAGGCTCTGGGGCCAACGTCCTGACTTTC
CATSNKQGSGANVLTF
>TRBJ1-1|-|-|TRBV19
TGTGCCAGTAGTTTTCGGACAGCTCTTGAAGCTTTCTTT
CASSFRTALEAFF
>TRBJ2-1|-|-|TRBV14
TGTGCCAGCAGCCACAACAATGAGCAGTTCTTC
CASSHNNEQFF
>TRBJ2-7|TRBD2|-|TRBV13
TGTGCCAGCAGCTTAGGGGGACTAGCGGGAAGCTACGAGCAGTACTTC
CASSLGGLAGSYEQYF
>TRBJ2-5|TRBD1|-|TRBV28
TGTGCCAGCAGCCCAGCACAGGGGTACCAAGAGACCCAGTACTTC
CASSPAQGYQETQYF
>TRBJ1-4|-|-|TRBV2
TGTGCCAGCAGGAACAGGGTGGGTAATGAAAAACTGTTTTTT
CASRNRVGNEKLFF
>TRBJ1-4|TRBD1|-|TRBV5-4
TGTGCCAGCAACGCCAGGGGGTCCAATGAAAAACTGTTTTTT
CASNARGSNEKLFF
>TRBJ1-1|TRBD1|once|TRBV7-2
TGTGCCAGCAGCTCACACAGGGGAGGCACTGAAGCTTTCTTT
CASSSHRGGTEAFF
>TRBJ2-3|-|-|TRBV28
TGTGCCAGCAGTTTACTCCCACCCACAGATACGCAGTATTTT
CASSLLPPTDTQYF
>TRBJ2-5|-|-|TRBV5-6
TGTGCCAGCAGCAGGGGGGGGACCCTCAGAGAGACCCAGTACTTC
CASSRGGTLRETQYF
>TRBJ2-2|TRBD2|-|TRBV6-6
TGTGCCAGCAGCTCCATGTTCCCCAACCGACTAGCGGGGGCAAACACCGGGGAGCTGTTTTTT
CASSSMFPNRLAGANTGELFF
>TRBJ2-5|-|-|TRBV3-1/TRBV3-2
TGTGCCAGCAGCCAAGCCCTTGTCCTACTCGACAGGTCGGAGACCCAGTACTTC
CASSQALVLLDRSETQYF
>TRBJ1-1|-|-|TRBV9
TGTGCCAGCAGCGTGGTGGGGCAGAACACTGAAGCTTTCTTT
CASSVVGQNTEAFF
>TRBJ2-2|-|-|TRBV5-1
TGCGCCAGCAGCTTTCCCCCGGCCAAGGGTAGGGAGCTGTTTTTT
CASSFPPAKGRELFF